One and the same sample provided the 25 T cell receptor beta chains below, sequenced in a study of OX40 agonist ivuxolimab in advanced cancers. The library was produced with the immunoSEQ multiplex PCR assay. The source is immuneACCESS, and TCRdb retained only in-frame sequences with V and J called. Part of the clones is not carried over; for the studies checked, unresolved V genes explain less than half of this, and the remainder is unexplained. The sample table holds roughly 100,000 clones, of which roughly nine tenths were seen once. Clones ranked in the top ten supply over 4.5% of the sample. Sequencing was performed on CD4+ or CD8+ T cells sorted from blood, taken in a trial of the OX40 agonist ivuxolimab. The receptors were gathered from an adult with an advanced solid tumor such as melanoma, head and neck, liver or kidney cancer.

The chain joins TRBV7-2 to TRBJ2-2; D gene uncertain. CDR1 and CDR2 (germline): SGHTA, FQGNSA. The V gene lost 0 bases and the J gene lost 4 bases, with 9 bases spanning the gap. CDR3 size: 15 residues. The CDR3 here is CASSLAGRSTGELFF. DNA for the CDR3: TGTGCCAGCAGCTTAGCGGGCCGGTCCACCGGGGAGCTGTTTTTT.

The V gene is TRBV6-5, the J gene TRBJ2-1, with 10 bases that match TRBD2. The V gene's germline CDR1 is MNHEY and CDR2 SVGAGI. V shed 5 bases, J shed 2 bases, and the junction held 3 bases outside the gene matches. CDR3 size: 15 residues. The CDR3 sequence: CASSITSGTYNEQFF. The CDR3 nucleotides are TGTGCCAGCAGTATTACTAGCGGGACCTACAATGAGCAGTTCTTC.

The CDR3 protein is CASSVQGGDTEAFF. CDR3 DNA: TGTGCCAGCAGTGTGCAAGGAGGGGACACTGAAGCTTTCTTT. The V and J genes are TRBV6-1 and TRBJ1-1; the D gene is possibly TRBD1 (5 bases). The germline CDR1 and CDR2 sequences are MNHNS and SASEGT. This CDR3 is 14 amino acids long. V shed 4 bases and J shed 3 bases, with 12 bases lying between them.

This chain connects TRBV7-9 to TRBJ2-7; D is undetermined. Deletions cut 5 bases from V and 6 bases from J, with 8 bases between. The CDR3 spans 11 residues. Germline V lookup: CDR1 SEHNR, CDR2 FQNEAQ (reference sequence). The CDR3 DNA sequence: TGTGCCAGCAGCCCGGGTCGCGAGCAGTACTTC. Translation: CASSPGREQYF.

The chain couples TRBV14 to TRBJ2-1; tentatively, D is TRBD1 (6 bases). The CDR3 extends over 14 amino acids. CDR1 is SGHDN and CDR2 is FVKESK in the germline V gene. V lost 4 bases to trimming and J lost 6 bases, with 13 bases between them. CDR3 DNA: TGTGCCAGCAGCCCGGGTATCAGGGGCAATGAGCAGTTCTTC. As protein: CASSPGIRGNEQFF.

The rearrangement joins TRBV4-1 to TRBJ1-4; D may be TRBD1 (5 bases). V was shortened by 0 bases and J by 5 bases, with 13 bases between the two germline ends. CDR1 MGHRA and CDR2 YSYEKL come from the germline V gene. The CDR3 spans 16 residues. The CDR3 is CASSQEWNRGNEKLFF. In nucleotides, the CDR3 is TGCGCCAGCAGCCAAGAGTGGAATAGGGGCAATGAAAAACTGTTTTTT.

The chain has TRBV19 and TRBJ1-6; 9 nucleotides agree with TRBD1. V lost 5 bases and J lost 9; bases outside the gene matches: 8. There are 15 residues in the CDR3. Germline V CDR1 and CDR2: LNHDA, SQIVND (reference sequence). This chain's CDR3 is CASSPSDRGGSPLHF. In nucleotides, the CDR3 is TGTGCCAGTAGTCCCTCCGACAGGGGGGGTTCACCCCTCCACTTT.

The chain links TRBV11-2 to TRBJ2-1, with 10 bases that match TRBD1. V was pared by 3 bases and J by 8 bases, with 4 bases of the junction left unmatched. This CDR3 spans 14 amino acids. Germline V CDR1 and CDR2: SGHAT, FQNNGV. DNA of the CDR3: TGTGCCAGCAGCTTCTGGGACAGGGGCTATGAGCAGTTCTTC. Amino acid sequence: CASSFWDRGYEQFF.

This clone was counted once. J is TRBJ2-5 and V is TRBV11-2; 12 bases agree with TRBD2. The CDR3 totals 16 residues. Looked up from germline, CDR1 is SGHAT and CDR2 is FQNNGV. V gave up 1 base and J gave up 4 bases; unmatched junction bases: 4. The DNA for the CDR3 is TGTGCCAGCAGCTTAGGCCTAGCGGGGGGGTTAGAGACCCAGTACTTC. As protein: CASSLGLAGGLETQYF.

V gene TRBV11-3 combines with J gene TRBJ2-1; possible D gene TRBD2, 5 bases. The length of the CDR3 is 13 residues. Per germline, CDR1 SGHNT and CDR2 YENEEA. Trimming removed 5 bases at V and 7 bases at J, with 12 bases between. The CDR3 DNA is TGTGCCAGCAGCCTGGGAGTCTTTAATGAGCAGTTCTTC. Its translation: CASSLGVFNEQFF.

The chain employs TRBV5-1 and TRBJ1-2; D is perhaps TRBD1 (6 bases). Germline assignment: CDR1 SGHRS and CDR2 YFSETQ. V lost 4 bases to trimming and J lost 6 bases, with 13 bases between them. The CDR3 totals 13 residues. DNA of the CDR3: TGCGCCAGCAGCCCAGGGGTCGGCGATGGCTACACCTTC. Its protein product is CASSPGVGDGYTF.

This chain links TRBV29-1 with TRBJ2-7; D might be TRBD1 (6 bases). V was shortened by 6 bases and J by 6 bases, with 27 bases between the two germline ends. This CDR3 has 16 amino acids. Germline CDR1 SQVTM, CDR2 ANQGSEA. Here the CDR3 DNA reads TGCAGCGTCGCGAGCACAGGGAGAGGATTAAGACTCGAGCAGTACTTC. Translation gives CSVASTGRGLRLEQYF.

This clone was recorded once. The gene calls are TRBV5-4 and TRBJ2-1; perhaps TRBD1 as D (6 bases). The germline CDR1 and CDR2 sequences are SGHNT and YYREEE (reference sequence). Trimming took 5 bases from V and 13 from J, leaving 16 bases between them. The CDR3 is 12 residues long. The DNA of the CDR3 is TGTGCCAGCAGTTCGGGGACAACAGATCAGTTCTTC. Protein: CASSSGTTDQFF.

The chain recombines TRBV7-2 with TRBJ1-3, with D possibly being TRBD1 (6 bases). Germline V CDR1 and CDR2: SGHTA, FQGNSA. V was clipped by 1 base and J by 3 bases, with 13 bases between them. The CDR3 covers 16 residues. CDR3 in DNA: TGTGCCAGCAGCTTAGACTCCCGAGGGGGTGGAAACACCATATATTTT. This sequence encodes CASSLDSRGGGNTIYF.

This clone was found once. The CDR3 DNA sequence: TGTGCCAGCAGCCTTGGTGGGATTGGCTACACCTTC. Amino acid sequence: CASSLGGIGYTF. V gene TRBV11-3 combines with J gene TRBJ1-2; the D is unclear. The length of the CDR3 is 12 residues. The germline V gene has CDR1 SGHNT and CDR2 YENEEA. V was cut by 5 bases and J by 7 bases, with 11 bases left in between.

V gene TRBV2 combines with J gene TRBJ1-5; D might be TRBD1 (5 bases). This CDR3 is built from 14 residues. CDR1 and CDR2 (germline): SNHLY, FYNNEI. V gave up 4 bases and J gave up 1 base, with 8 bases separating them. CDR3 amino acids: CASSVEGSNQPQHF. The CDR3, as DNA: TGTGCCAGCAGTGTGGAGGGGAGCAATCAGCCCCAGCATTTT.

The chain links TRBV18 to TRBJ2-5, with D perhaps given as TRBD1 or TRBD2 (6 bases each). There are 15 residues in the CDR3. Germline V CDR1 and CDR2: KGHSH, LQKENI. The germline V and J ends were trimmed by 4 bases and 0 bases, with 12 bases remaining between them. CDR3 sequence: CASSRGAAYQETQYF. CDR3 coding DNA: TGTGCCAGCTCACGGGGGGCAGCTTACCAAGAGACCCAGTACTTC.

This clone appeared a few times. The chain recombines TRBV7-9 with TRBJ1-2; tentatively, D is TRBD1 (5 bases). This CDR3 region has 13 residues. CDR1 is SEHNR and CDR2 is FQNEAQ in the germline V gene (reference sequence). Trimming pared 5 bases from V and 6 bases from J, leaving 13 bases between. This chain's CDR3 is CASSPGQRHGYTF. In DNA, the CDR3 is TGTGCCAGCAGCCCCGGACAACGTCATGGCTACACCTTC.

The chain is built from TRBV15 and TRBJ1-5, with 9 bases identical to TRBD1. V lost 0 bases and J lost 4; bases outside the gene matches: 7. This CDR3 is built from 17 residues. Germline assignment: CDR1 LNHNV and CDR2 YYDKDF (reference sequence). The CDR3 coding sequence is TGTGCCACCAGCAGAGATGGGACAGGGATGAAGAATCAGCCCCAGCATTTT. The encoded protein is CATSRDGTGMKNQPQHF.

The chain employs TRBV14 and TRBJ1-1, with D possibly TRBD1 on 6 matching bases. This CDR3 has 14 residues. Per germline, CDR1 SGHDN and CDR2 FVKESK. Trimming took 4 bases from V and 5 from J, leaving 14 bases between them. This chain's CDR3 is CASSPSNRDTEAFF. CDR3 DNA sequence: TGTGCCAGCAGCCCTAGTAACAGGGATACTGAAGCTTTCTTT.

The chain is built from TRBV9 and TRBJ1-6; 7 bases align to TRBD1. Trimming at V came to 1 base and at J to 9 bases, leaving 7 bases not matched to a gene. CDR3 size: 15 residues. From germline, CDR1 is SGDLS and CDR2 YYNGEE. The CDR3 protein is CASSVTGVLSSPLHF. In nucleotides, the CDR3 is TGTGCCAGCAGCGTAACAGGGGTTCTGAGTTCACCCCTCCACTTT.

This rearrangement joins TRBV7-9 to TRBJ1-5; D call uncertain. The CDR3 contains 15 residues. The V end lost 5 bases, the J end lost 4 bases, and 15 bases lay between the germline ends. CDR1 and CDR2 (germline): SEHNR, FQNEAQ (reference sequence). CDR3 bases: TGTGCCAGCAGCCCGGCGGGGTTGAGAAATCAGCCCCAGCATTTT. Protein sequence: CASSPAGLRNQPQHF. The full variable domain, its missing parts supplied by reference TRBV7-9 and TRBJ1-5, is DTGVSQNPRHKITKRGQNVTFRCDPISEHNRLYWYRQTLGQGPEFLTYFQNEAQLEKSRLLSDRFSAERPKGSFSTLEIQRTEQGDSAMYLCASSPAGLRNQPQHFGDGTRLSIL.

The chain carries TRBV10-1 and TRBJ2-7; no clear D gene. CDR3 length: 14 residues. Germline values: CDR1 WNHNN, CDR2 SYGVQD (reference sequence). Trimming stripped 7 bases from V and 2 bases from J, with 15 bases between. The chain's CDR3 is CASKPSCITYEQYF. The CDR3, as DNA: TGCGCCAGCAAACCGAGCTGTATTACCTACGAGCAGTACTTC.

This chain joins TRBV4-1 and TRBJ1-3; tentatively, D is TRBD1 (6 bases). V lost 0 bases and J 2 bases, leaving 8 bases between the germline ends. The CDR3 totals 15 residues. Per germline, CDR1 MGHRA and CDR2 YSYEKL. Here the CDR3 reads CASSQDTGTGNTIYF. The CDR3 DNA reads as TGCGCCAGCAGCCAAGACACAGGGACTGGAAACACCATATATTTT.

The rearrangement joins TRBV9 to TRBJ2-7, with 7 bases aligning to TRBD2. CDR1 and CDR2 from the germline V gene are SGDLS and YYNGEE. This CDR3 region has 14 residues. V lost 0 bases, J lost 7 bases, and 7 bases stayed unmatched. Written as DNA, the CDR3 is TGTGCCAGCAGCGTAGACCTGGGGCGGGGGGAGCAGTACTTC. Amino acid sequence: CASSVDLGRGEQYF.